A single TCR beta chain is shown here with its context. Its antigen remains unidentified. Base qualities are not recorded, but no much larger clone differs from it by a single base. This entry belongs to a study of control samples from healthy donors and cancer patients (dated by TCRdb to the early 2020s). The library was prepared using the immunoSEQ multiplex PCR assay. The source is immuneACCESS, and TCRdb retained only in-frame sequences with V and J called. Part of the clones is not carried over; for the studies checked, unresolved V genes explain less than half of this, and the remainder is unexplained. This sample gives about 150,000 clones in total; over 85% of them show up just once. The top ten clones comprise more than 5% of the sample. In the germline V gene (reference sequence), CDR1 corresponds to MNHEY and CDR2 to SMNVEV. V is shortened by 2 bases, J by 5 bases, and the region joining them spans 13 bases. From its cysteine to its phenylalanine, the CDR3 spans 14 amino acids. Kept here is only the CDR3 DNA, which spans 42 bases and is read in frame from base 1.

The receptor comes from a man aged 18 to 29 in good health. In this chain, TRBV27 is recombined with TRBJ2-7, and perhaps TRBD1 as D gene, on 5 matching bases. The specimen was blood. The DNA sequence is given as TGTGCCAGCAGTTTAAATAGGGGCTACAACGAGCAGTACTTC. It translates to CASSLNRGYNEQYF.